This paragraph reports one TCR beta chain. This sample is drawn from a study of blood T cell repertoires in COVID-19. Whole-study context: Samples of COVID-19 (acute and convalescent) were obtained from the United States, Italy and Spain.

Libraries were prepared by immunoSEQ multiplex PCR; TCRdb keeps only in-frame clonotypes and omits some of them. The sample records just over 90,000 clones, approximately 80% being singletons. V was trimmed by 6 bases and J by 8 bases, leaving 14 bases between them. The germline V gene encodes CDR1 MGHDK and CDR2 SYGVNS. There are 13 residues in the CDR3. This receptor was obtained from a human donor in a cohort sampled during active COVID-19. The chain combines TRBV25-1 with TRBJ1-3; D might be TRBD1 (6 bases). Sequencing was carried out using peripheral blood. The CDR3 spells CASSRGSEDTIYF. The CDR3 DNA sequence: TGTGCCAGCAGCAGGGGTTCCGAAGACACCATATATTTT.